This TCR beta chain appears in the sequencing data of a study of blood T cell repertoires in COVID-19. This clone has just one count. Clones were read by immunoSEQ multiplex PCR, and TCRdb kept only the in-frame ones, dropping some. The sample has tens of thousands of clones; roughly 84% are singletons. The ends lost 5 bases at V and 7 bases at J; junction bases unmatched: 8. CDR1 is SNHLY, CDR2 FYNNEI, per germline. This CDR3 has 15 amino acids. This sequence originates from a woman aged 80 or over with active or convalescent COVID-19. Sequencing was performed on peripheral blood. The V call is TRBV2, the J call TRBJ2-3; 11 bases line up with TRBD2. CDR3 DNA: TGTGCCAGCAGTCGTGCTAGCGGGGGGTTATATACGCAGTATTTT. The encoded protein is CASSRASGGLYTQYF.